The 32 T cell receptor beta chains below were found in one sample sequenced in a study of blood T cells in healthy people across ages (dated by TCRdb to between 2014 and 2016). Receptors were amplified or captured by 5' RACE. The reads were generated on an Illumina HiSeq 2500. A second PCR of roughly 6 to 11 cycles was run with a J-beta primer mix and a sample-barcoded 5' primer. The public reads were quality trimmed at Q25 with fastp and then assembled into clones with MiXCR by TCRdb, keeping productive beta chains. Duplicate CDR3 protein sequences are folded into a single record with the most common DNA and genes. Recorded for this sample are some 1.4 million distinct CDR3 sequences; approximately 42% of them occurred a single time. Clones ranked in the top ten supply 7.9% of the sample. The sequenced material came from blood. These receptors originate from a woman between 18 and 29 years old in good health.

This chain connects TRBV27 to TRBJ1-2; 7 positions match TRBD1. This CDR3 region has 14 residues. Trimming cost V 3 bases and J 10 bases; bases outside gene matches: 11. Germline V CDR1 and CDR2: MNHEY, SMNVEV (reference sequence). The CDR3 region has the DNA TGTGCCAGCAGTTTTTTGGGACAGCAGGGCACCTACACCTTC. Protein: CASSFLGQQGTYTF.

The chain employs TRBV7-9 and TRBJ2-6; D uncertain. V shed 7 bases and J shed 4 bases, with 14 bases lying between them. The CDR3 consists of 15 residues. Germline V gene lookup returns CDR1 SEHNR and CDR2 FQNEAQ (reference sequence). The CDR3 DNA follows: TGTGCCAGCACCTCCAACGAGGTCGGGGCCAACGTCCTGACTTTC. Translating gives CASTSNEVGANVLTF. The full variable domain, completed using reference TRBV7-9 and TRBJ2-6, is DTGVSQNPRHKITKRGQNVTFRCDPISEHNRLYWYRQTLGQGPEFLTYFQNEAQLEKSRLLSDRFSAERPKGSFSTLEIQRTEQGDSAMYLCASTSNEVGANVLTFGAGSRLTVL.

There are a few counts of this clonotype. The V call is TRBV20-1, the J call TRBJ1-1; weak D call: TRBD1 (6 bases). Trimming pared 3 bases from V and 1 base from J, leaving 9 bases between. This CDR3 is built from 13 residues. Germline CDR1 DFQATT, CDR2 SNEGSKA (reference sequence). The CDR3 DNA follows: TGCAGTGCTAGCGGGGGCGCGAACACTGAAGCTTTCTTT. Its protein product is CSASGGANTEAFF.

This clonotype has just a few counts. The junction does not match germline at one end; this may be a read error. This chain connects TRBV5-1 to TRBJ2-1; 7 bases match TRBD2. CDR3 length: 18 amino acids. From germline, CDR1 is SGHRS and CDR2 YFSETQ. CDR3 loop: CASSPKGSPTSSLNEQFF. The CDR3 coding sequence is TGTGCCAGCAGCCCGAAAGGTAGCCCGACTAGCAGTTTGAATGAGCAGTTCTTC.

The V call is TRBV6-5, the J call TRBJ1-1, with TRBD1 matching 11 bases. The V gene's germline CDR1 is MNHEY and CDR2 SVGAGI. CDR3 length: 15 residues. V shed 6 bases and J 3 bases; nucleotides not matched to a gene: 6. Here the CDR3 reads CASSPGDRGYTEAFF. The CDR3 nucleotides read TGTGCCAGCAGCCCCGGGGACAGGGGGTACACTGAAGCTTTCTTT.

As for this clonotype: This may be a read error: a much more frequent sequence differs by one nucleotide. This chain uses TRBV5-1 with TRBJ2-4, with D maybe TRBD2 (5 bases). Trimming pared 0 bases from V and 13 bases from J, leaving 20 bases between. This CDR3 is 15 amino acids long. The germline V gene encodes CDR1 SGHRS and CDR2 YFSETQ. The CDR3: CASSLERSAGMEQYF. As DNA, the CDR3 is TGCGCCAGCAGCTTGGAGCGGTCTGCCGGTATGGAGCAGTACTTC.

The sample holds many counts of this clonotype. The rearrangement joins TRBV20-1 to TRBJ1-2; TRBD1 agrees at 7 bases. The V segment lost 5 bases and the J segment 4 bases; nucleotides outside the gene matches: 4. The germline gives CDR1 DFQATT, CDR2 SNEGSKA (reference sequence). CDR3 length equals 12 residues. The CDR3 DNA is TGCAGTGCTGGGGACAGTTTCTATGGCTACACCTTC. This sequence encodes CSAGDSFYGYTF.

V gene TRBV10-3 combines with J gene TRBJ1-2; D gene ambiguous. Germline assignment: CDR1 ENHRY and CDR2 SYGVKD. Trimming removed 2 bases from V and 3 bases from J, with 10 bases in between. This CDR3 is 14 amino acids long. The CDR3 region has the DNA TGTGCCATCAGTGAGAAGGGCCTGCACTATGGCTACACCTTC. Translation gives CAISEKGLHYGYTF.

The CDR3 nucleotides read TGTGCCAGCAGCTTAAGCGGAATTCTGAACACTGAAGCTTTCTTT. Protein sequence: CASSLSGILNTEAFF. The chain has TRBV7-2 and TRBJ1-1; the D is unclear. The CDR3 runs 15 residues. V gave up 2 bases and J gave up 0 bases, with 10 bases separating them. Germline-derived CDR1 and CDR2 are SGHTA and FQGNSA.

This clonotype was observed a few times. This chain connects TRBV6-2 or TRBV6-3 to TRBJ1-5; D possibly corresponds to TRBD1 (6 bases). Germline CDR1 MNHEY, CDR2 SVGEGT. V gave up 6 bases and J gave up 3 bases, with 12 bases separating them. The CDR3 totals 14 residues. The CDR3 DNA is TGTGCCAGCAGGGTCGGACAGCACAATCAGCCCCAGCATTTT. Its protein product is CASRVGQHNQPQHF.

CDR3 sequence: CASSLVARETQYF. CDR3 in DNA: TGTGCCAGCAGTTTGGTAGCTCGAGAGACCCAGTACTTC. The chain is built from TRBV27 and TRBJ2-5; D call uncertain. This CDR3 comprises 13 residues. CDR1 and CDR2 (germline): MNHEY, SMNVEV (reference sequence). Trimming pared 3 bases from V and 4 bases from J, leaving 9 bases between.

The chain employs TRBV4-2 and TRBJ2-1; perhaps TRBD1 as D (6 bases). Trimming stripped 3 bases from V and 7 bases from J, with 13 bases between. CDR1 is LGHNA and CDR2 is YNFKEQ in the germline V gene. The CDR3 covers 14 residues. DNA of the CDR3: TGTGCCAGCAGCCACACCGGGACAATAAATGAGCAGTTCTTC. Translated, it gives CASSHTGTINEQFF.

This clonotype has ten or more counts. The gene calls are TRBV7-2 and TRBJ2-3; 9 bases are shared with TRBD2. This CDR3 has 16 amino acids. Germline loops: CDR1 SGHTA, CDR2 FQGNSA. V lost 5 bases, J lost 7 bases, and 13 bases stayed unmatched. This CDR3 reads CASSLELAGWGNTQYF. CDR3 sequence (DNA): TGTGCCAGCAGCCTTGAACTAGCGGGCTGGGGAAATACGCAGTATTTT.

The chain employs TRBV6-1 and TRBJ1-1; 9 bases line up with TRBD1. Germline V gives CDR1 MNHNS, CDR2 SASEGT. The length of the CDR3 is 14 residues. J gave up 5 bases and V 7 bases, and 8 bases lay outside the gene matches. CDR3 in amino acids: CASTPGQGWTEAFF. CDR3 DNA sequence: TGTGCCAGCACTCCGGGACAGGGATGGACTGAAGCTTTCTTT.

This clonotype has more than one count but fewer than ten. The gene calls are TRBV5-6 and TRBJ1-2, with 9 bases matching TRBD1. Looked up from germline, CDR1 is SGHDT and CDR2 is YYEEEE. V lost 7 bases and J lost 8; bases outside the gene matches: 9. CDR3 length: 13 amino acids. This CDR3 is CASFRDRVDGYTF. The CDR3 DNA sequence: TGTGCCAGCTTCCGGGACAGGGTAGACGGCTACACCTTC.

The chain recombines TRBV6-6 with TRBJ1-2; D ambiguous. V was cut by 6 bases and J by 4 bases, with 18 bases left in between. This CDR3 spans 15 amino acids. CDR1 and CDR2 from the germline V gene are MNHNY and SVGAGI (reference sequence). The CDR3 nucleotides read TGTGCCAGCAGGTACGCTAGGGATGGAAGCTATGGCTACACCTTC. This encodes CASRYARDGSYGYTF.

This clonotype was detected a few times. The genes are TRBV5-1 and TRBJ2-5; 7 bases line up with TRBD1. Unmatched junction bases numbered 10, after V lost 4 bases and J lost 4 bases. Per the germline V gene, CDR1 is SGHRS and CDR2 is YFSETQ. This CDR3 contains 15 residues. The chain's CDR3 is CASSLGQVLAETQYF. CDR3 coding DNA: TGCGCCAGCAGCCTAGGACAGGTTCTGGCAGAGACCCAGTACTTC.

The chain employs TRBV6-1 and TRBJ2-4; D might be TRBD1 (6 bases). The end of the DNA fits TRBJ2-5 better, so the J call may be wrong. Germline CDR1 is MNHNS and CDR2 is SASEGT. The CDR3 sequence is 14 residues long. This CDR3 is CASSEMGQGETQYF. The CDR3 DNA is TGTGCCAGCAGTGAAATGGGGCAGGGGGAGACCCAGTACTTC.

As for this clonotype: A much larger clone lies a single base off, so this may be a read error. V is TRBV2 and J is TRBJ2-1, with no clear D. Germline loops: CDR1 SNHLY, CDR2 FYNNEI. The length of the CDR3 is 12 residues. The CDR3: CASSAGYNKQFF. Here the CDR3 DNA reads TGTGCCAGCAGTGCTGGGTACAATAAGCAGTTCTTC.

The sample holds one count of this clonotype. V and J are TRBV6-1 and TRBJ2-3; possibly TRBD1 for D (5 bases). CDR3 length: 13 amino acids. Germline loops: CDR1 MNHNS, CDR2 SASEGT. The V and J ends lost 7 bases and 1 base respectively, with 9 bases between them. CDR3 loop: CASMLQGTDTQYF. In DNA, the CDR3 is TGTGCCAGCATGCTACAGGGCACAGATACGCAGTATTTT.

This clonotype turned up a few times. The chain combines TRBV7-9 with TRBJ2-5, with D possibly being TRBD2 (5 bases). The germline V gene encodes CDR1 SEHNR and CDR2 FQNEAQ (reference sequence). The CDR3 totals 14 residues. Trimming removed 0 bases from V and 4 bases from J, with 9 bases in between. The CDR3 nucleotides are TGTGCCAGCAGCTTAGCCGGGGTACGAGAGACCCAGTACTTC. Its protein product is CASSLAGVRETQYF.

The V and J genes are TRBV27 and TRBJ1-5; 7 nucleotides align to TRBD1. Germline values: CDR1 MNHEY, CDR2 SMNVEV (reference sequence). V trimming: 5 bases; J trimming: 5 bases; junction bases outside the gene matches: 6. The CDR3 has 14 residues. CDR3 coding DNA: TGTGCCAGCAGTCCCACGGGACAGTATCAGCCCCAGCATTTT. Protein sequence: CASSPTGQYQPQHF.

CDR3 amino acids: CASSLAVLTGSTNEQFF. The CDR3 nucleotides are TGTGCCAGCAGCTTAGCCGTCCTAACGGGATCTACCAATGAGCAGTTCTTC. The J gene is TRBJ2-1, the V gene TRBV7-9; tentative D call: TRBD2 (5 bases). The CDR3 runs 17 residues. Trimming stripped 0 bases from V and 6 bases from J, with 18 bases between. CDR1 is SEHNR, CDR2 FQNEAQ, per germline (reference sequence).

The chain joins TRBV3-1 to TRBJ2-1; no definite D call. From germline, CDR1 is LGHDT and CDR2 YNNKEL (reference sequence). The CDR3 is 15 residues long. Between the trimmed V and J ends, which lost 3 bases and 8 bases, there was a span of 17 bases. CDR3 sequence (DNA): TGTGCCAGCAGCCAGGTTTGGGTTAGCTTCGATGAGCAGTTCTTC. Translation gives CASSQVWVSFDEQFF.

This clonotype appeared a few times. This rearrangement joins TRBV3-1 to TRBJ1-2; 7 nucleotides align to TRBD1. The CDR3 totals 11 residues. After removal of 4 bases from V and 10 bases from J, the junction contained 3 bases not matched to a gene. Germline CDR1 reads LGHDT; CDR2 reads YNNKEL (reference sequence). Written as DNA, the CDR3 is TGTGCCAGCAGCCGACAGGGCGACTACACCTTC. As protein: CASSRQGDYTF. The whole variable domain, remainder taken from reference TRBV3-1 and TRBJ1-2, is DTAVSQTPKYLVTQMGNDKSIKCEQNLGHDTMYWYKQDSKKFLKIMFSYNNKELIINETVPNRFSPKSPDKAHLNLHINSLELGDSAVYFCASSRQGDYTFGSGTRLTVV.

This clonotype appeared a few times. V is TRBV10-3 and J is TRBJ2-7; D may be TRBD1 (6 bases). Germline V gene lookup returns CDR1 ENHRY and CDR2 SYGVKD. The germline V and J ends were trimmed by 3 bases and 6 bases, with 15 bases remaining between them. CDR3 size: 14 residues. The CDR3 loop reads CAISEGTIIVEQYF. The CDR3 coding sequence is TGTGCCATCAGTGAAGGGACAATAATCGTCGAGCAGTACTTC.

The gene calls are TRBV25-1 and TRBJ2-1; 10 nucleotides match TRBD2. The CDR3 spans 13 residues. Germline V gene sequence: CDR1 MGHDK, CDR2 SYGVNS. V was pared by 2 bases and J by 12 bases, with 4 bases of the junction left unmatched. As DNA, the CDR3 is TGTGCCAGCAGTGAAATGCTAGCGGGAGTGCAGTTCTTC. Translated: CASSEMLAGVQFF.

The chain recombines TRBV11-2 with TRBJ2-5, with D perhaps TRBD2 (7 bases). The CDR3 is made up of 15 amino acids. Trimming pared 3 bases from V and 5 bases from J, leaving 16 bases between. Germline V gene lookup returns CDR1 SGHAT and CDR2 FQNNGV. The CDR3 is CASSLGGGWVETQYF. The CDR3 bases are TGTGCCAGCAGCTTGGGAGGGGGTTGGGTGGAGACCCAGTACTTC.

The chain carries TRBV3-1 and TRBJ2-5; D remains ambiguous. Germline V lookup: CDR1 LGHDT, CDR2 YNNKEL (reference sequence). CDR3 length: 12 residues. Trimming shortened V by 2 bases and J by 12 bases, and 13 bases separated the two germline ends. The DNA of the CDR3 is TGTGCCAGCAGCCAAACGCAAGCCACCGAGTACTTC. Encoded protein: CASSQTQATEYF.

The chain employs TRBV9 and TRBJ2-1; 9 bases map to TRBD1. CDR1 is SGDLS, CDR2 YYNGEE, per germline. J gave up 8 bases and V 3 bases, and 9 bases lay outside the gene matches. The CDR3 sequence is 15 residues long. The CDR3 DNA sequence: TGTGCCAGCAGCGCCTCCGGGACAGGGTCTGATGAGCAGTTCTTC. It translates to CASSASGTGSDEQFF.

The sample holds a few counts of this clonotype. The CDR3 nucleotides read TGTGCCAGCAGTTACTCGACGGGACTAGTGGATGAGCAGTTCTTC. This encodes CASSYSTGLVDEQFF. This chain joins TRBV6-5 and TRBJ2-1, with 8 bases identical to TRBD2. CDR1 is MNHEY and CDR2 is SVGAGI in the germline V gene. V gave up 0 bases and J gave up 8 bases; unmatched junction bases: 6. The CDR3 spans 15 residues.

The CDR3 loop reads CASSRTGTDTEAFF. The CDR3 coding sequence is TGCGCCAGCAGCAGGACAGGGACGGACACTGAAGCTTTCTTT. V is TRBV10-2 and J is TRBJ1-1; 8 bases are shared with TRBD1. After removal of 6 bases from V and 3 bases from J, the junction contained 6 bases not matched to a gene. In germline, CDR1 is WSHSY, CDR2 SAAADI. CDR3 size: 14 residues.